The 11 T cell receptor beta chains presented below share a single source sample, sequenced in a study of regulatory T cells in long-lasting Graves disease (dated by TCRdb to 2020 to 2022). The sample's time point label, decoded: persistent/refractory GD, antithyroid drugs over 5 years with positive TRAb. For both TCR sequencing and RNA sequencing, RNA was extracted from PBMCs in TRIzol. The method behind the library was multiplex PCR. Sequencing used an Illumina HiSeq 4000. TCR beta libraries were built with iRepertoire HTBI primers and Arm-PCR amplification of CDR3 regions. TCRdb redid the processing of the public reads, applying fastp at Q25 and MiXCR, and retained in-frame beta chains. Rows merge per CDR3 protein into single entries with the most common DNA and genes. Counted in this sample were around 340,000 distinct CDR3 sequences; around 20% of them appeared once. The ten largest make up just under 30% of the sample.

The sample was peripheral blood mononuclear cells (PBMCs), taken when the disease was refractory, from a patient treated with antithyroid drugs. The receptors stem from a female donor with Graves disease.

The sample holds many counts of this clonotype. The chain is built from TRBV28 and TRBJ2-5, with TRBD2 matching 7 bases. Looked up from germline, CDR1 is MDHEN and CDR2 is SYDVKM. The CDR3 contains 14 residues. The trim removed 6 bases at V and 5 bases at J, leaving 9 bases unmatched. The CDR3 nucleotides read TGTGCCAGCAGCTTACGTGGGAGGGAGGAGACCCAGTACTTC. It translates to CASSLRGREETQYF.

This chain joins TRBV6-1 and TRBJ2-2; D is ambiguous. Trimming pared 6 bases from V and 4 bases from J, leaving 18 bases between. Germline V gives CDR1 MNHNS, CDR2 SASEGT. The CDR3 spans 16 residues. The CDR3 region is CASSEFYYTLTGELFF. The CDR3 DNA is TGTGCCAGCAGCGAATTTTATTATACACTCACCGGGGAGCTGTTTTTT.

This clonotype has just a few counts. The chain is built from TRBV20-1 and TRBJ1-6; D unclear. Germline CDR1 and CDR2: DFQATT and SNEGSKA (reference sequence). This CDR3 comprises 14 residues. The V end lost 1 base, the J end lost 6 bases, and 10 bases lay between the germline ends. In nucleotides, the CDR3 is TGCAGTGCTAGAGCGCGGCCAGCTAATTCACCCCTCCACTTT. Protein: CSARARPANSPLHF.

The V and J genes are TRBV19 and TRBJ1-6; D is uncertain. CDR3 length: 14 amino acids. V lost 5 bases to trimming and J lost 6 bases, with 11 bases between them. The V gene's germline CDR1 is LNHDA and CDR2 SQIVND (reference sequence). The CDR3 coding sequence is TGTGCCAGTAGTGGGAACATTATTAATTCACCCCTCCACTTT. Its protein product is CASSGNIINSPLHF.

The CDR3 reads CASSAPLGQGGSPLHF. CDR3 nucleotides: TGTGCCAGTAGCGCCCCGTTGGGACAGGGCGGTTCACCCCTCCACTTT. The chain combines TRBV19 with TRBJ1-6, with 9 bases matching TRBD1. Trimming at V came to 6 bases and at J to 9 bases, leaving 12 bases not matched to a gene. This CDR3 has 16 amino acids. Germline lookup yields CDR1 LNHDA and CDR2 SQIVND (reference sequence).

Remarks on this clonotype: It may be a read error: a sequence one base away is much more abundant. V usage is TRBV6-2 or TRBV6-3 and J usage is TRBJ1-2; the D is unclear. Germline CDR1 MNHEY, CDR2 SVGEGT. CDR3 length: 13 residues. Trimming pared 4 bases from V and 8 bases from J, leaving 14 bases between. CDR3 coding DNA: TGTGCCAGCAGTTGCGATTCGGTAGGCGGCTACACCTTC. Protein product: CASSCDSVGGYTF.

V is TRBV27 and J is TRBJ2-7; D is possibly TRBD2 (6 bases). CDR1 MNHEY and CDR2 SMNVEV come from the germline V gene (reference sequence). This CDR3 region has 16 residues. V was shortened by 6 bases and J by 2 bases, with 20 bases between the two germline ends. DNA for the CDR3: TGTGCCAGCAGCCCGCCTACCGGGACTGCAACCTACGAGCAGTACTTC. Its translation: CASSPPTGTATYEQYF.

CDR3 region: CASTLSLAGDTGELFF. DNA of the CDR3: TGTGCCAGCACCCTTTCCCTAGCGGGAGACACCGGGGAGCTGTTTTTT. The chain recombines TRBV12-3 or TRBV12-4 with TRBJ2-2; 10 bases are a match to TRBD2. The CDR3 is 16 residues long. The J segment lost 3 bases and the V segment lost 7 bases, leaving 8 bases of the junction unmatched.

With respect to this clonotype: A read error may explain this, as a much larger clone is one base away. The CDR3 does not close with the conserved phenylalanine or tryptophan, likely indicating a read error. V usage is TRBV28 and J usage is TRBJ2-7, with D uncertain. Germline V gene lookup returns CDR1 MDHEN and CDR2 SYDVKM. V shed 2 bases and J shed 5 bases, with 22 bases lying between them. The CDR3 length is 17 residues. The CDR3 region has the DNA TGTGCCAGCAGTTTAGGCGTCAGCTGGTATCCTGAGGACGAGCAGTACCTC. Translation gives CASSLGVSWYPEDEQYL.

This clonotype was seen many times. CDR3 loop: CASSLGQGDTQYF. In DNA form, the CDR3 reads TGTGCCAGCAGCTTGGGGCAGGGAGATACGCAGTATTTT. The V and J genes are TRBV5-6 and TRBJ2-3, with a weak D call TRBD1 (5 bases). V was trimmed by 0 bases and J by 5 bases, leaving 7 bases between them. Germline V lookup: CDR1 SGHDT, CDR2 YYEEEE. CDR3 length equals 13 residues.

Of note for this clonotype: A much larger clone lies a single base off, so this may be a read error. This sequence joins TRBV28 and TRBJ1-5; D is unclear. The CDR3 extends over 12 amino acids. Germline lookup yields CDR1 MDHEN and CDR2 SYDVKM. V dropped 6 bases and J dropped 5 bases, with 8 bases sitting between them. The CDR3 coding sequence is TGTGCCAGCAGGGTTGGGGATCAGCCCCAGCATTTT. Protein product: CASRVGDQPQHF.